This T cell receptor beta chain stems from a study of blood T cell repertoires in COVID-19. Whole-study context: COVID-19 samples collected from the United States, Italy and Spain covered acute and convalescent phases.

Produced via immunoSEQ multiplex PCR; TCRdb's table is partial and in-frame only. In the table there are over 100,000 clones, 82% of which are singletons. The CDR3 sequence is 14 residues long. The germline V and J ends were trimmed by 1 base and 5 bases, with 6 bases remaining between them. Germline V gives CDR1 LGHDT, CDR2 YNNKEL (reference sequence). This rearrangement joins TRBV3-1 (or the pseudogene TRBV3-2) to TRBJ1-6; D is ambiguous. This sequence originates from a woman in her 70s with acute or convalescent COVID-19. Material for sequencing was peripheral blood. The CDR3 DNA is TGTGCCAGCAGCCAAGTGGAGCATAATTCACCCCTCCACTTT. It yields the protein CASSQVEHNSPLHF.